The T cell receptor beta chain under discussion was sequenced for a study of cytomegalovirus exposure and HLA in healthy donors. The V segment lost 0 bases and the J segment 12 bases; nucleotides outside the gene matches: 13. This CDR3 is 14 amino acids long. Germline CDR1 and CDR2: SQVTM and ANQGSEA. Researchers ran the PCR with 60 Vbeta and 13 Jbeta primers. TCRdb's copy holds only in-frame clones and misses some; the assay was immunoSEQ multiplex PCR. The sample consists of some 130,000 clones, around 80% of them appearing once. The V and J genes are TRBV29-1 and TRBJ1-1; 7 nucleotides match TRBD1. The specimen was PBMCs. This TCR came from a man aged 35 to 55 in good health and CMV-seropositive. Here the CDR3 reads CSVEDHPGGSNTFF. Here the CDR3 DNA reads TGCAGCGTTGAAGATCACCCAGGGGGATCGAACACTTTCTTT.